This T cell receptor beta chain derives from a study of shared clonotypes between healthy human individuals. The method was immunoSEQ multiplex PCR; TCRdb's version includes in-frame clones alone and lacks a portion of them. Of under 600,000 clones listed, 75% to 80% were seen once; the top ten hold roughly an eighth. The V end was cut by 6 bases, the J end by 4 bases, with 18 bases between. CDR3 length: 14 amino acids. The germline V gene has CDR1 SQVTM and CDR2 ANQGSEA. Sequenced sample: PBMCs. The sequence came from a woman in her forties in good health. Some clones in this sample may be carry-over from other donors' samples. The chain joins TRBV29-1 to TRBJ2-5; D unresolved. The CDR3 DNA sequence: TGCAGCGTGGGCGGCCAGGCAGCAGGAGAGACCCAGTACTTC. As protein: CSVGGQAAGETQYF.